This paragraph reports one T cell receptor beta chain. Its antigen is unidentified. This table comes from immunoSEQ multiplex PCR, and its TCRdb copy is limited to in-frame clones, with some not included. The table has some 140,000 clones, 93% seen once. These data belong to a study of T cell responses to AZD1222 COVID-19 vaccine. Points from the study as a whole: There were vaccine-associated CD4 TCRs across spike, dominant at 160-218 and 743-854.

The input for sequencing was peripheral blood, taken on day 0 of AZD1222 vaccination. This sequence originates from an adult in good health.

For the CDR3, the DNA is TGTGCCAGCAGATATACAGGGTCAGATACGCAGTATTTT. Translating it yields CASRYTGSDTQYF. V is TRBV7-3 and J is TRBJ2-3, with D possibly TRBD1 on 6 matching bases. Deletions cut 6 bases from V and 4 bases from J, with 11 bases between. Germline loops: CDR1 SGHTA, CDR2 FQGTGA. There are 13 residues in the CDR3.